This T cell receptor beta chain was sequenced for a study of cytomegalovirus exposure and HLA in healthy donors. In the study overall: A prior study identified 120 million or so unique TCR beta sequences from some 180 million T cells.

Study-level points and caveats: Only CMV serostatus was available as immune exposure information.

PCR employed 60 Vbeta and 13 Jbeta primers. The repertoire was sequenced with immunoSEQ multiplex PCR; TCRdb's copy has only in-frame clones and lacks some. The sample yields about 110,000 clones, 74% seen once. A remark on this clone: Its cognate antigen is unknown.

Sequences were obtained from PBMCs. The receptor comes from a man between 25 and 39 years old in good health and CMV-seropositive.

The CDR3 nucleotides read TGCGCCAGCAGCTTGGGATCCGGGGTTACCTACGAGCAGTACTTC. It is translated as CASSLGSGVTYEQYF. The chain carries TRBV5-1 and TRBJ2-7; D is perhaps TRBD2 (5 bases). V dropped 0 bases and J dropped 2 bases, with 12 bases sitting between them. Looked up from germline, CDR1 is SGHRS and CDR2 is YFSETQ. CDR3 length: 15 residues.